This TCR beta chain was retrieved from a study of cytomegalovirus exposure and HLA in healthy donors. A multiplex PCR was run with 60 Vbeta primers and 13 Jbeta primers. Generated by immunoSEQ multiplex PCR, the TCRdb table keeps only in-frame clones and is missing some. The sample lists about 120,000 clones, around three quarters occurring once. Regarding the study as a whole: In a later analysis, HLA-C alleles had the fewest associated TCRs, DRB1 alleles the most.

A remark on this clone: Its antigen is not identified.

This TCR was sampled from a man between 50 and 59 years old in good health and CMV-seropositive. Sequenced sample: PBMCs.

In DNA form, the CDR3 reads TGTGCCACCAGAGGGAGGGTAGGGACTAGCGGGATCTACGAGCAGTACTTC. This gives the protein CATRGRVGTSGIYEQYF. The V and J genes are TRBV27 and TRBJ2-5; 13 nucleotides align to TRBD2. The J call is uncertain, as TRBJ2-7 better fits the DNA end. The CDR3 extends over 17 amino acids. Germline CDR1 reads MNHEY; CDR2 reads SMNVEV (reference sequence).